This T cell receptor beta chain was sequenced during a study of CD8+ T cells in alopecia areata. General study results and limits: Scalp and blood samples kept many expanded lesional clones throughout tofacitinib.

RNA extraction was followed by reverse transcription into cDNA, which acted as the sequencing template. The method was immunoSEQ multiplex PCR; TCRdb's version includes in-frame clones alone and lacks a portion of them. The data hold around 300,000 clones, with over 45% observed a single time. This clone was recorded a few times. Its antigen is unknown. The ends were cut back, 4 bases at V and 3 bases at J, with 14 bases in the middle. The CDR3 has 15 residues. Germline CDR1 is SEHNR and CDR2 is FQNEAQ (reference sequence). As for treatment: oral pan-JAK inhibitor, 5-10 mg twice daily. This clonotype was obtained from a human donor with alopecia areata. The sequenced sample was CD4+ T cells sorted from blood, obtained at approximately week 51, from a patient treated with tofacitinib. The chain employs TRBV7-9 and TRBJ2-3; no definite D call. The CDR3 DNA is TGTGCCAGCAGCTCCTACCTCGGCAGAACAGATACGCAGTATTTT. This encodes CASSSYLGRTDTQYF.